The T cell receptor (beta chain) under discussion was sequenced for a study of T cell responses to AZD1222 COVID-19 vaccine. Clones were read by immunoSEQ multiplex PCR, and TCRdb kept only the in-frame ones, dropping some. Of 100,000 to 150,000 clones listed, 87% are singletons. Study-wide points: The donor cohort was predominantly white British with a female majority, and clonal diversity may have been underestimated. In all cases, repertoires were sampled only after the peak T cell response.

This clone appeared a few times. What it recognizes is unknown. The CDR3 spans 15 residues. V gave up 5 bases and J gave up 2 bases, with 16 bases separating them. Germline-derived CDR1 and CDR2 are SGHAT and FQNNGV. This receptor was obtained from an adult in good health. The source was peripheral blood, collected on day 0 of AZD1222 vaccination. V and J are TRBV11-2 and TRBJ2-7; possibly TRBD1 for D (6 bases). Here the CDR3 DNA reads TGTGCCAGCAGCCCCGGACAGATGGCCACCTACGAGCAGTACTTC. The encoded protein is CASSPGQMATYEQYF.